One sample yielded the 9 T cell receptor beta chains listed below, sequenced in a study of blood T cell repertoires in COVID-19. Repertoires were generated with immunoSEQ multiplex PCR, while TCRdb's copy carries only in-frame clones and drops some. This table holds about 190,000 clones, 70% to 85% found once. Sample: peripheral blood. All receptors derive from a man aged 50 to 59 who had recovered from COVID-19.

The chain recombines TRBV19 with TRBJ2-2; 8 bases fit TRBD1. Germline V lookup: CDR1 LNHDA, CDR2 SQIVND (reference sequence). The CDR3 has 17 amino acids. Unmatched junction bases numbered 10, after V lost 3 bases and J lost 4 bases. CDR3 bases: TGTGCCAGTAGTATCCAAGGACAGGGTAGGGGCACCGGGGAGCTGTTTTTT. The encoded protein is CASSIQGQGRGTGELFF.

The rearrangement joins TRBV5-1 to TRBJ2-1, with a tentative D call TRBD1 (6 bases). CDR1 and CDR2 (germline): SGHRS, YFSETQ. CDR3 length: 14 amino acids. V gave up 0 bases and J gave up 3 bases, with 7 bases separating them. The CDR3 loop is CASSLDRDYNEQFF. The CDR3 nucleotides are TGCGCCAGCAGCTTGGACAGGGACTACAATGAGCAGTTCTTC.

This clone occurred a few times. This chain uses TRBV19 with TRBJ2-5; TRBD1 might be the D (5 bases). The CDR3 sequence is 13 residues long. Germline V lookup: CDR1 LNHDA, CDR2 SQIVND (reference sequence). Trimming pared 5 bases from V and 5 bases from J, leaving 12 bases between. The CDR3 DNA sequence: TGTGCCAGTAGTCCAAGGGGTTTCGAGACCCAGTACTTC. This encodes CASSPRGFETQYF. Full variable domain (remainder filled in from reference TRBV19 and TRBJ2-5): DGGITQSPKYLFRKEGQNVTLSCEQNLNHDAMYWYRQDPGQGLRLIYYSQIVNDFQKGDIAEGYSVSREKKESFPLTVTSAQKNPTAFYLCASSPRGFETQYFGPGTRLLVL.

This rearrangement joins TRBV6-6 to TRBJ2-5; 9 nucleotides agree with TRBD1. The CDR3 spans 15 residues. The V and J ends lost 0 bases and 3 bases, in that order; junction bases with no gene match: 2. Germline-derived CDR1 and CDR2 are MNHNY and SVGAGI (reference sequence). The CDR3 DNA follows: TGTGCCAGCAGTTACTCCGGGACAGGGAAAGAGACCCAGTACTTC. This sequence encodes CASSYSGTGKETQYF.

This chain connects TRBV10-3 to TRBJ2-3; TRBD2 aligns across 10 bases. Germline V gene data show CDR1 as ENHRY and CDR2 as SYGVKD. V lost 9 bases to trimming and J lost 4 bases; unmatched junction nucleotides: 7. CDR3 length: 14 amino acids. The DNA of the CDR3 is TGTGCCATTGAGCGGGAGGGAACATCAGATACGCAGTATTTT. It codes for CAIEREGTSDTQYF.

This chain uses TRBV5-1 with TRBJ1-4; 7 bases are shared with TRBD1. The CDR3 runs 14 residues. Trimming removed 0 bases from V and 8 bases from J; junction bases left unmatched: 4. Looked up from germline, CDR1 is SGHRS and CDR2 is YFSETQ. The CDR3 protein is CASSLGQGGEKLFF. The CDR3 nucleotides read TGCGCCAGCAGCTTGGGACAGGGTGGGGAAAAACTGTTTTTT. Full variable domain (remainder filled in from reference TRBV5-1 and TRBJ1-4): KAGVTQTPRYLIKTRGQQVTLSCSPISGHRSVSWYQQTPGQGLQFLFEYFSETQRNKGNFPGRFSGRQFSNSRSEMNVSTLELGDSALYLCASSLGQGGEKLFFGSGTQLSVL.

This sequence joins TRBV3-1 (or the pseudogene TRBV3-2) and TRBJ1-1; 9 nucleotides align to TRBD1. Looked up from germline, CDR1 is LGHDT and CDR2 is YNNKEL (reference sequence). Germline trimming cut 3 bases from V and 7 bases from J; bases unmatched to any gene: 15. The CDR3 consists of 17 residues. This CDR3 is CASSQRPQGQGFGEAFF. CDR3 nucleotide sequence: TGTGCCAGCAGCCAGAGGCCCCAGGGACAGGGTTTCGGTGAAGCTTTCTTT.

This rearrangement joins TRBV7-3 to TRBJ2-5, with D possibly matching TRBD2 (6 bases). Germline loops: CDR1 SGHTA, CDR2 FQGTGA. This CDR3 region has 16 residues. Trimming removed 5 bases from V and 4 bases from J, with 20 bases in between. The CDR3 loop reads CASSLLPGLRRETQYF. The CDR3 DNA is TGTGCCAGCAGCCTACTACCGGGACTCCGTAGAGAGACCCAGTACTTC.

The V call is TRBV29-1, the J call TRBJ1-1; D perhaps matches TRBD1 (5 bases). Looked up from germline, CDR1 is SQVTM and CDR2 is ANQGSEA. The CDR3 runs to 13 residues. Deletions cut 6 bases from V and 3 bases from J, with 14 bases between. The CDR3 region is CSVLGGSYTEAFF. The CDR3 bases are TGCAGCGTCCTGGGGGGGAGTTACACTGAAGCTTTCTTT.